The T cell receptor (beta chain) under discussion was sequenced for a study of blood T cells in healthy people across ages. It was with a sample-barcoded 5' primer and a J-beta primer mix that a second PCR of roughly 7 to 12 cycles was run. Each single sample gave us at least 2.5 million CDR3-containing paired-end reads. TCRdb analysed the 5' RACE reads with MiXCR anew, one entry per CDR3 protein. The repertoire holds some 880,000 distinct CDR3 sequences, with around 34% as singletons. Each sample provided at least 5 micrograms of extracted total RNA. V trimming: 3 bases; J trimming: 0 bases; junction bases outside the gene matches: 5. Looked up from germline, CDR1 is SEHNR and CDR2 is FQNEAQ (reference sequence). This CDR3 region has 15 residues. This clonotype was seen many times. Its antigen is currently unknown. Findings and limits, study-wide: Naive T cell percentage strongly correlated with TCR beta diversity. Versus aged donors, long-lived donors had higher diversity and more naive CD4+ cells.

The sequence came from a man aged 18 to 30 in good health. The gene calls are TRBV7-9 and TRBJ2-7, with 7 positions matching TRBD1. Sequencing was performed on blood. CDR3: CASSLGTVFSYEQYF. The CDR3 DNA is TGTGCCAGCAGCTTGGGGACAGTATTCTCCTACGAGCAGTACTTC.